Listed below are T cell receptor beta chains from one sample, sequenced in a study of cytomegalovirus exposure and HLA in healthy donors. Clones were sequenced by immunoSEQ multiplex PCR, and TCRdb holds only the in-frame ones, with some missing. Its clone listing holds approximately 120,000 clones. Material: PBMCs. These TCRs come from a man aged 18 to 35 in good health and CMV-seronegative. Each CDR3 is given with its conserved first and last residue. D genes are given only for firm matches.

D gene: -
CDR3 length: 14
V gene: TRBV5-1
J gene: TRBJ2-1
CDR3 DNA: TGCGCCAGCAGCTTTGAGGCAAGGTACAATGAGCAGTTCTTC
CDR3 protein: CASSFEARYNEQFF

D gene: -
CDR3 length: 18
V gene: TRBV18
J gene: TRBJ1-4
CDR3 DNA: TGTGCCAGCTCACCACAATCAGGTGGGAGGCGGAACAATGAAAAACTGTTTTTT
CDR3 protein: CASSPQSGGRRNNEKLFF

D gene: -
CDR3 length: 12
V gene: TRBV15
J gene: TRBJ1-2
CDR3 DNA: TGTGCCACCAGCAGAGAGCATGGCGGCTACACCTTC
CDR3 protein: CATSREHGGYTF

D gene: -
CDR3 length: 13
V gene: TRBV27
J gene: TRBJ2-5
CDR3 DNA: TGTGCCAGCAGTTTCACTAGGGTTGAGACCCAGTACTTC
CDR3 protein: CASSFTRVETQYF

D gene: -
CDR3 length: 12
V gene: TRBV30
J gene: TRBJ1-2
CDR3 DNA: TGTGCCTGGAGTGTACTAGACTATGGCTACACCTTC
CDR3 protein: CAWSVLDYGYTF

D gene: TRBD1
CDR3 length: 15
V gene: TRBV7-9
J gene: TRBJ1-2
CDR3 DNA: TGTGCCAGCAGCGTTGGGACAGGGAAAGGAAATGGCTACACCTTC
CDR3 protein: CASSVGTGKGNGYTF

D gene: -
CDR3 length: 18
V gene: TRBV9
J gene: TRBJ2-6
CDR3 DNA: TGTGCCAGCAGCCCTTCCTTAGCAGGGGGGTCTGGGGCCAACGTCCTGACTTTC
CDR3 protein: CASSPSLAGGSGANVLTF

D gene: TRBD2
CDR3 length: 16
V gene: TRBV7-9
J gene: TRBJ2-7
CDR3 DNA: TGTGCCAGCAGCCGAAGACTAGCGGGAGAGGTTAACGAGCAGTACTTC
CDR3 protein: CASSRRLAGEVNEQYF

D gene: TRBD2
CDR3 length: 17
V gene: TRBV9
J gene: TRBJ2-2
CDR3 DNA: TGTGCCAGCAGCGTCCTTGCTGGCGGGGGGGCCTCCGGGGAGCTGTTTTTT
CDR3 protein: CASSVLAGGGASGELFF

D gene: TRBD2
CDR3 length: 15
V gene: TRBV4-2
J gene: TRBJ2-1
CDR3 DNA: TGTGCCAGCAGCCAAGGTGAGCGGGGGGGCAATGAGCAGTTCTTC
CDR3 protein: CASSQGERGGNEQFF

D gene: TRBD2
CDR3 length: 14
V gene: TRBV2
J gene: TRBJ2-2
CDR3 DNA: TGTGCCAGCGGAGCGGGGGGTGCCGAGGGGGAGCTGTTTTTT
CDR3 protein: CASGAGGAEGELFF

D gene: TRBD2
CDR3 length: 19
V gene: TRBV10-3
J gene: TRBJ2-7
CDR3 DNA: TGTGCCATCAGTTTAACGGGACTAGCGGGGGGCGACACGGGGTACGAGCAGTACTTC
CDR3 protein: CAISLTGLAGGDTGYEQYF

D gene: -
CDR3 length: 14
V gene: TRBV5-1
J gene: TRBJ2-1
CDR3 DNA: TGCGCCAGCAGCTTGGCTTCGAGAGACAATGAGCAGTTCTTC
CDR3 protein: CASSLASRDNEQFF

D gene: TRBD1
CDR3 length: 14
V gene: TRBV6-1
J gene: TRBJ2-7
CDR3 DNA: TGTGCCAGCAGCGGGGGACAGGGGGTTATCGAGCAGTACTTC
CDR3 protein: CASSGGQGVIEQYF

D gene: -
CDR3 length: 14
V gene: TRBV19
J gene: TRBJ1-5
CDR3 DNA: TGTGCCACTTCATACGGGGTAGGCAATCAGCCCCAGCATTTT
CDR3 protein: CATSYGVGNQPQHF

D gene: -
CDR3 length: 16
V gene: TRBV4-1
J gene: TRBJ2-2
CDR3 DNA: TGCGCCAGCAGCCAAGGGGGTCAGGGGAACACCGGGGAGCTGTTTTTT
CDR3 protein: CASSQGGQGNTGELFF

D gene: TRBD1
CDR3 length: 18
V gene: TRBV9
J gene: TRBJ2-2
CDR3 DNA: TGTGCCAGCAGCGCCTCCGGGACAGGGGTCGGGAACACCGGGGAGCTGTTTTTT
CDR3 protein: CASSASGTGVGNTGELFF

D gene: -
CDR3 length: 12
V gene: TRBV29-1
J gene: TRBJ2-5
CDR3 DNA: TGCAGCGCGCAGGGGCTCCAAGAGACCCAGTACTTC
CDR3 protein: CSAQGLQETQYF

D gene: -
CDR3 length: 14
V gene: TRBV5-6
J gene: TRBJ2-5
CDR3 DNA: TGTGCCAGCAGCCTTGGGAGGAACCAAGAGACCCAGTACTTC
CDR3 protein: CASSLGRNQETQYF

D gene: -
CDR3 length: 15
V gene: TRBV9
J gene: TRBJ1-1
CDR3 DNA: TGTGCCAGCAGCGTAGCCGGGACTCTGGGGACTGAAGCTTTCTTT
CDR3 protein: CASSVAGTLGTEAFF

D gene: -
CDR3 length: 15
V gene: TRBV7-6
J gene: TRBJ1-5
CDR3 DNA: TGTGCCAGCAGCCGGAGAGGCCGGGGCAATCAGCCCCAGCATTTT
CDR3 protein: CASSRRGRGNQPQHF

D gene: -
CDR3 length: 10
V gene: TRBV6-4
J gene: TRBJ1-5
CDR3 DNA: TGTGCCACCCCGGATCAGCCCCAGCATTTT
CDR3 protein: CATPDQPQHF

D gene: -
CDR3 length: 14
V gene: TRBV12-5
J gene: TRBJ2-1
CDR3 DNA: TGTGCTAGTGCCAACGTAGACAGGTACAATGAGCAGTTCTTC
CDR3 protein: CASANVDRYNEQFF

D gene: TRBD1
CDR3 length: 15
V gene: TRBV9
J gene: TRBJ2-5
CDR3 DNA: TGTGCCAGCAGCGGTGGACAGGGGGGCCAAGAGACCCAGTACTTC
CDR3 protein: CASSGGQGGQETQYF

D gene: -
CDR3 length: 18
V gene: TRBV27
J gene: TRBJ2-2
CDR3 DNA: TGTGCCAGCAAAACGGACAGAAGCCACATTGCGAACACCGGGGAGCTGTTTTTT
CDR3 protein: CASKTDRSHIANTGELFF

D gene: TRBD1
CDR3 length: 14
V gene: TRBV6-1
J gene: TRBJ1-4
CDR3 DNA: TGTGCCAGCAGTGCCGCACAGGGGGGTGAAAAACTGTTTTTT
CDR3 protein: CASSAAQGGEKLFF

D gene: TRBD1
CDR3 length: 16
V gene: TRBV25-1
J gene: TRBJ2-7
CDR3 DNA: TGTGCCAGCAGTGCTAGGACAGGGGGCCTTAGCCACGAGCAGTACTTC
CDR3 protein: CASSARTGGLSHEQYF

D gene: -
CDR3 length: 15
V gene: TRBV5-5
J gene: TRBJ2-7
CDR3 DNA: TGTGCCAGCAGACCGGACAGCTCCTTCTCCTACGAGCAGTACTTC
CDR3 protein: CASRPDSSFSYEQYF

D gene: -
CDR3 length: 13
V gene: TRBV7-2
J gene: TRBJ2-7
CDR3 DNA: TGTGCCAGCAGCTCCCGGGATTTCTACGAGCAGTACTTC
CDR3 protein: CASSSRDFYEQYF

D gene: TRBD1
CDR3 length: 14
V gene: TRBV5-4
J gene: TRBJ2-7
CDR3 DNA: TGTGCCAGCAGCCCCGACAGGGGTTACTACGAGCAGTACTTC
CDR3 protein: CASSPDRGYYEQYF

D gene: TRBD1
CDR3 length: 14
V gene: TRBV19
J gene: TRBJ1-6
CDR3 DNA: TGTGCCAGTACGACCGGGACAGGGAATTCACCCCTCCACTTT
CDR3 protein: CASTTGTGNSPLHF

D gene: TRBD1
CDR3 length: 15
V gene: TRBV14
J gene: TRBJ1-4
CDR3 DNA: TGTGCCAGCAGCCAAGAAACAGGGGTGGTTGAAAAACTGTTTTTT
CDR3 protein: CASSQETGVVEKLFF

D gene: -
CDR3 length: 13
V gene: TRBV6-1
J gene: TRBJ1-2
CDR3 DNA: TGTGCCAGCAGTGCCCAAACAGGGTATGGCTACACCTTC
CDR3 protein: CASSAQTGYGYTF

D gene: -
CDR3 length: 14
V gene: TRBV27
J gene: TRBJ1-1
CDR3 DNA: TGTGCCAGCAGTAAGGCAGGGGCAATTCAAGGAGCTTTCTTT
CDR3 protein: CASSKAGAIQGAFF

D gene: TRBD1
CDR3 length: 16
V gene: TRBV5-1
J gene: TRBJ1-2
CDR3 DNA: TGCGCCAGCAGCTTGGAAGCCGGGACAGGGCGCTATGGCTACACCTTC
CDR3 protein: CASSLEAGTGRYGYTF

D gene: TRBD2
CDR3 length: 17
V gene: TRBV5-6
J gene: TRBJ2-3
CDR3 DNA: TGTGCCAGCAGCTTTGGACTAGCGGGGGGTAGCACAGATACGCAGTATTTT
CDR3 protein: CASSFGLAGGSTDTQYF

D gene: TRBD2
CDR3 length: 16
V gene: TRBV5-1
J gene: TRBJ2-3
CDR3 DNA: TGCGCCAGCAGCGGTGGACTAGCGGGGAGTACAGATACGCAGTATTTT
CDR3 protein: CASSGGLAGSTDTQYF

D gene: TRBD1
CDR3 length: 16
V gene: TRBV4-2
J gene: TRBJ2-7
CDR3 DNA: TGTGCCAGCAGCCAAGGGGGCGGAGACAGGGGCTACGAGCAGTACTTC
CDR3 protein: CASSQGGGDRGYEQYF

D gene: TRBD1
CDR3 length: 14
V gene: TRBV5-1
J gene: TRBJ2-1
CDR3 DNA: TGCGCCAGCAGCTCCCGGACAGGGTCTGATGAGCAGTTCTTC
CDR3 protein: CASSSRTGSDEQFF

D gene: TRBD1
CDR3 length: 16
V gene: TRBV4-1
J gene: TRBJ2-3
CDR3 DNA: TGCGCCAGCAGCCTCGACAGGGGGGCCCAGACTGGAACGCAGTATTTT
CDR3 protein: CASSLDRGAQTGTQYF

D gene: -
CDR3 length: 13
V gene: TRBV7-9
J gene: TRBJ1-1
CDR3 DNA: TGTGCCAGCAGCTTAGGACAGAACACTGAAGCTTTCTTT
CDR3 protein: CASSLGQNTEAFF

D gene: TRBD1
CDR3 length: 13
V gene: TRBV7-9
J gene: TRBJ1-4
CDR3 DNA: TGTGCCAGTACGAAGGGGGCTCGGGAAAAACTGTTTTTT
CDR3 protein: CASTKGAREKLFF

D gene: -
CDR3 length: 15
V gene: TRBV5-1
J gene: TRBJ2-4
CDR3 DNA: TGCGCCAGCAGCTTAGGGGGCCTAGCCGGGAGCATTCAGTACTTC
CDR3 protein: CASSLGGLAGSIQYF

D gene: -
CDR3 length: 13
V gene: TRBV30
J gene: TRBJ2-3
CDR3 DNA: TGTGCCTGGGGGAGGGGACACACAGATACGCAGTATTTT
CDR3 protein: CAWGRGHTDTQYF

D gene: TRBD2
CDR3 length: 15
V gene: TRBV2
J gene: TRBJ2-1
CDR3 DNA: TGTGCCAGCAGCCCCTGGACTAGCGGGGACAATGAGCAGTTCTTC
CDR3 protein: CASSPWTSGDNEQFF

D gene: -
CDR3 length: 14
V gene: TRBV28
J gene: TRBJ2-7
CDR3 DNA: TGTGCCAGCAGTCTTCATGCAGGGTCCGACGAGCAGTACTTC
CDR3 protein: CASSLHAGSDEQYF

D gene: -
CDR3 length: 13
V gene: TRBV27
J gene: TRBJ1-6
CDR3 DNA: TGTGCCAGCAGTTTATCCCCAGGTTCACCCCTCCACTTT
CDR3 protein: CASSLSPGSPLHF

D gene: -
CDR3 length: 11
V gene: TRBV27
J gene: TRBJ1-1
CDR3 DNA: TGTGCCAGCAGTGGGAGGACTGAAGCTTTCTTT
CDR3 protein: CASSGRTEAFF

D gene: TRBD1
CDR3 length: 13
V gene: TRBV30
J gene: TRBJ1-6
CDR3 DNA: TGTGCCTGGAGAGGACAGGATTATTCACCCCTCCACTTT
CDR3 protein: CAWRGQDYSPLHF

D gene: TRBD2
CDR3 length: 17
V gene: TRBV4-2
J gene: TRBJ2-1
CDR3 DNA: TGTGCCAGCAGCCAGGACACCGGGACTAGCATCTTCAGTGAGCAGTTCTTC
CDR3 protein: CASSQDTGTSIFSEQFF

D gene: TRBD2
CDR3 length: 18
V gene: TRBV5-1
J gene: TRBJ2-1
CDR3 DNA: TGCGCCAGCAGATTACCATCTGGGGGGGAGAGCTCCTACAATGAGCAGTTCTTC
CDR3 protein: CASRLPSGGESSYNEQFF

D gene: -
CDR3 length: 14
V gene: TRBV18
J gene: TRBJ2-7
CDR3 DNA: TGTGCCAGCTCACCCGGGGACACAAAATACGAGCAGTACTTC
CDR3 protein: CASSPGDTKYEQYF

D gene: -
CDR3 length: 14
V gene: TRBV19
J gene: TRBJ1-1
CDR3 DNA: TGTGCCAGTAGTATAGGCGGAGGGAACACTGAAGCTTTCTTT
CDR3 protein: CASSIGGGNTEAFF

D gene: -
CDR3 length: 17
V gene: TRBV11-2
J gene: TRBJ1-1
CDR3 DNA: TGTGCCAGCAGCCCCAGGGTTGTCATACAGGAAGACACTGAAGCTTTCTTT
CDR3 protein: CASSPRVVIQEDTEAFF

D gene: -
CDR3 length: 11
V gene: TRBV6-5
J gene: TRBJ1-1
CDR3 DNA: TGTGCCAGCAATAAACAGGGCACAGCTTTCTTT
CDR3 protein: CASNKQGTAFF

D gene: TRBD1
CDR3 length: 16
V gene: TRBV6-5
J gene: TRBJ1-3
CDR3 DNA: TGTGCCAGCAGTTACGGTCTAGGGGGCTCCGGAAACACCATATATTTT
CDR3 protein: CASSYGLGGSGNTIYF

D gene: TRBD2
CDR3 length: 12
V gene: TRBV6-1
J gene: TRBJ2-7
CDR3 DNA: TGTGCCGCGGGGGGGAATCCCTACGAGCAGTACTTC
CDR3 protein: CAAGGNPYEQYF

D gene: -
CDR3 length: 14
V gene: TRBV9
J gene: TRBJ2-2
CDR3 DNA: TGTGCCAGCAGCCCGATGACTAGGATCGGGGAGCTGTTTTTT
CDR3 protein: CASSPMTRIGELFF

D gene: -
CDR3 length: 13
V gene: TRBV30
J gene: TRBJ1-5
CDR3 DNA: TGTGCCTGGAGTTTTGGGGGCAGGGAGCCCCAGCATTTT
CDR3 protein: CAWSFGGREPQHF

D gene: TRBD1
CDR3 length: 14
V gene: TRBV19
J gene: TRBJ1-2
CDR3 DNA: TGTGCCAGTAGTATAGAGGCAGGGGGCTATGGCTACACCTTC
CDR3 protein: CASSIEAGGYGYTF